This T cell receptor (beta chain) stems from a study of cytomegalovirus exposure and HLA in healthy donors. The ends were cut back, 0 bases at V and 7 bases at J, with 9 bases in the middle. The CDR3 is made up of 13 amino acids. CDR1 and CDR2 from the germline V gene are MNHEY and SVGAGI. With respect to this clone: What it binds is not known.

Primers: 60 Vbeta forward and 13 Jbeta reverse. Data came from immunoSEQ multiplex PCR; TCRdb stores just in-frame clones and leaves some out. This table holds 150,000 to 200,000 clones, roughly 82% found once. Study results and limitations: A likely sequencing artifact accounted for one observed cluster of highly shared sequence variants. The presence/absence work took it that sequencing depth was about the same across donors.

The source material was PBMCs. The chain combines TRBV6-5 with TRBJ1-2; a weak D match, TRBD1 (5 bases). This clonotype was obtained from a man between 45 and 60 years old in good health and CMV-seropositive. In DNA form, the CDR3 reads TGTGCCAGCAGTTACTCCCAGGGAGGTGGCTACACCTTC. This codes for CASSYSQGGGYTF.